This TCR beta chain was observed in a study of blood T cell repertoires in COVID-19. For the study at large: The cDNA or gDNA used as material had been derived from T cells, B-cell-depleted T cells, or PBMCs.

The V gene's germline CDR1 is LNHDA and CDR2 SQIVND (reference sequence). Trimming pared 7 bases from V and 4 bases from J, leaving 13 bases between. The length of the CDR3 is 13 residues. Authors' data handling: Amplification with reference gene primers provided the estimates of nucleated cell counts. TCRdb keeps only in-frame clones here, not all; method: immunoSEQ multiplex PCR. From that table come the V and J calls and clone size; the DNA was used to work out D and trimming. The sample contains roughly 150,000 clones, about 83% of which appear only once. V and J are TRBV19 and TRBJ1-2; TRBD1 is a possible D gene (6 bases). The source material was peripheral blood. The TCR sequence derives from a man aged 55 to 70 with acute or convalescent COVID-19. The CDR3 sequence is CASTPQDSYGYTF. The CDR3 nucleotides are TGTGCCAGTACCCCACAGGACAGCTATGGCTACACCTTC.